Sequencing of this T cell receptor (beta chain) was carried out in a study of CD8 T cells in Susac syndrome. When the RNA was reverse transcribed, random hexamers were used with an input of roughly 0.45 to 1 ug. An immunoSEQ multiplex PCR amplified TCR beta CDR3 over 54 Vbeta and 13 Jbeta. TCRdb reprocessed the immunoSEQ multiplex PCR reads with MiXCR, giving one entry per CDR3 protein. The data show around 220,000 distinct CDR3 sequences, with 92% seen just once and around 0.14% held by the top ten. The germline V gene has CDR1 SNHLY and CDR2 FYNNEI. The CDR3 sequence is 14 residues long. V gave up 1 base and J gave up 5 bases; unmatched junction bases: 2. Those who served as multiple sclerosis controls were treatment-naive patients with stable or active relapsing-remitting disease. CD8+ and CD4+ T cells were negatively isolated; TEMRA cells were FACS-enriched.

This TCR came from a human donor with multiple sclerosis. The V call is TRBV2, the J call TRBJ1-1, with 9 nucleotides matching TRBD1. Sequenced input: CD8+ T cells from PBMCs. CDR3 in DNA: TGTGCCAGCAGTGAAGGGACAGGGGCGACTGAAGCTTTCTTT. Translating gives CASSEGTGATEAFF.